This T cell receptor beta chain was captured in a study of cytomegalovirus exposure and HLA in healthy donors. Study details: The Caucasian-associated ancestry cluster held 65% to 85% of around 380 genotyped donors.

CDR1 SGHRS and CDR2 YFSETQ come from the germline V gene. The CDR3 has 13 amino acids. The V end was cut by 0 bases, the J end by 2 bases, with 5 bases between. Primers: 60 Vbeta forward and 13 Jbeta reverse. The table came from immunoSEQ multiplex PCR; TCRdb's copy has only in-frame clones and leaves some out. The table has about 200,000 clones, 75% to 90% seen once; the top ten hold around 1%. Sample: PBMCs. The receptor was isolated from a boy between 2 and 10 years old in good health and CMV-seronegative. The chain is built from TRBV5-1 and TRBJ1-2; D gene ambiguous. The CDR3 region has the DNA TGCGCCAGCAGCTTGGGCCAGAACTATGGCTACACCTTC. The encoded protein is CASSLGQNYGYTF. The complete variable domain, with remaining parts taken from reference TRBV5-1 and TRBJ1-2, reads KAGVTQTPRYLIKTRGQQVTLSCSPISGHRSVSWYQQTPGQGLQFLFEYFSETQRNKGNFPGRFSGRQFSNSRSEMNVSTLELGDSALYLCASSLGQNYGYTFGSGTRLTVV.